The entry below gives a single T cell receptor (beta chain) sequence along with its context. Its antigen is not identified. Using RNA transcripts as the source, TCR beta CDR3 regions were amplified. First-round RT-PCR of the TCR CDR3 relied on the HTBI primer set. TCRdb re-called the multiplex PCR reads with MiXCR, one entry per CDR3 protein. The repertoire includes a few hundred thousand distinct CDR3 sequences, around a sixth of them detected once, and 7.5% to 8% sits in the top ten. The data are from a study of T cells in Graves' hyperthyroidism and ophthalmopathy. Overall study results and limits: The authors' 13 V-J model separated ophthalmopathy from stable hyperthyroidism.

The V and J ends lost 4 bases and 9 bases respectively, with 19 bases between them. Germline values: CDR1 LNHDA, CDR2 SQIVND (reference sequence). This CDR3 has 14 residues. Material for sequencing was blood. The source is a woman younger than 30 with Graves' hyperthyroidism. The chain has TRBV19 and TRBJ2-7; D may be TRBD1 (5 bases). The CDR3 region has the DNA TGTGCCAGTAGTAGCCGGACAAACCCGCAGGGGCAGTACTTC. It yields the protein CASSSRTNPQGQYF.